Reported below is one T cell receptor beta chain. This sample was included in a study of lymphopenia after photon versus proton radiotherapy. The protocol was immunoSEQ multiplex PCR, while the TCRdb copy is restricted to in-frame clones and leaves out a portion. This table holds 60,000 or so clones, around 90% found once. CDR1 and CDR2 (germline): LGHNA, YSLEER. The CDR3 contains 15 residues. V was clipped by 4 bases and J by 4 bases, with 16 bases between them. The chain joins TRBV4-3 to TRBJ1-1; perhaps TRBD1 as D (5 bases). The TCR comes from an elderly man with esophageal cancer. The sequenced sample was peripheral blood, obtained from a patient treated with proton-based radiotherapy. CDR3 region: CASSPLKGDGTEAFF. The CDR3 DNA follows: TGCGCCAGCAGCCCTCTTAAAGGGGATGGCACTGAAGCTTTCTTT.